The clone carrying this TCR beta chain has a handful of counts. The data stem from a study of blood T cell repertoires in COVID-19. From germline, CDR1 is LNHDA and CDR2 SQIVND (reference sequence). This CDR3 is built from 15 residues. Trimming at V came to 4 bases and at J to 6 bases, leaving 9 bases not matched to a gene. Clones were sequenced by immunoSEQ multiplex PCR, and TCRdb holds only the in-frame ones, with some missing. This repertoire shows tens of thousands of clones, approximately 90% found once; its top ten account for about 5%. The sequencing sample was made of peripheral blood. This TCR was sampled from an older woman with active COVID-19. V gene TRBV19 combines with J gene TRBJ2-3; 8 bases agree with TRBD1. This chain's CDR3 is CASSTSQGARDTQYF. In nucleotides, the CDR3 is TGTGCCAGTAGTACATCCCAGGGGGCCAGGGATACGCAGTATTTT. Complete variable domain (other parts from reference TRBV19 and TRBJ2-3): DGGITQSPKYLFRKEGQNVTLSCEQNLNHDAMYWYRQDPGQGLRLIYYSQIVNDFQKGDIAEGYSVSREKKESFPLTVTSAQKNPTAFYLCASSTSQGARDTQYFGPGTRLTVL.